This TCR beta chain was documented in a study of graft-versus-host responses after intestinal transplantation. Overall study: Uniformly, recipients were administered anti-thymocyte globulin induction with subsequent tacrolimus and steroids for around 3 years.

Plating of approximately 200,000 CFSE-labeled responder cells was done together with approximately 200,000 irradiated, violet-dye-labeled stimulator cells. Responder CD3+CD4+ and CD3+CD8+ cells that were proliferating and CFSE-low were sorted after the reaction. Assay used: immunoSEQ multiplex PCR; TCRdb lists only in-frame clones, some missing. The sample has 10,000 or so clones, roughly 32% seen once. Germline values: CDR1 SEHNR, CDR2 FQNEAQ (reference sequence). Trimming removed 3 bases from V and 0 bases from J, with 12 bases in between. This CDR3 has 15 residues. The sequence was obtained from a human patient who was an organ donor for intestinal transplantation. The gene calls are TRBV7-9 and TRBJ2-7; the D call may be TRBD1 or TRBD2 (6 bases each). This specimen consisted of alloreactive CD4+ T cells from a mixed lymphocyte reaction culture, obtained before transplantation. As for subset: CFSE-low proliferating T cells sorted from approximately six-day pre-transplant mixed lymphocyte reaction (GvH or HvG direction). The CDR3 sequence: CASSFGGGYSYEQYF. The CDR3 DNA follows: TGTGCCAGCAGCTTCGGGGGCGGGTACTCCTACGAGCAGTACTTC.